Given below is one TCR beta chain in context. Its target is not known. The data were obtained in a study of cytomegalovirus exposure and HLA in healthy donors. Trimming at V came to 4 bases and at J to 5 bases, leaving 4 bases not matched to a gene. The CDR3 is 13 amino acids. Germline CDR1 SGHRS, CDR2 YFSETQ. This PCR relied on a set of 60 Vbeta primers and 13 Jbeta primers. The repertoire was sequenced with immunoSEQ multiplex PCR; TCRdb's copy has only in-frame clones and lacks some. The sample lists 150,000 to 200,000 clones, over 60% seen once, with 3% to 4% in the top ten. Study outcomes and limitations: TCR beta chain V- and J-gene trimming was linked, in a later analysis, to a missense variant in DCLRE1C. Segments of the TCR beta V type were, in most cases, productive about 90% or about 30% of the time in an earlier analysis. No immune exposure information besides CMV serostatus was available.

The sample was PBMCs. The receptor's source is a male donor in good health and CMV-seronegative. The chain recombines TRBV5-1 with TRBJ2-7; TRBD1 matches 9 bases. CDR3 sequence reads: CASSPRTGDEQYF. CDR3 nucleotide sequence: TGCGCCAGCAGCCCCCGGACAGGGGACGAGCAGTACTTC.